These 2 T cell receptor beta chains were all obtained from the same sample, sequenced in a study of blood T cell repertoires in COVID-19. TCRdb's copy holds only in-frame clones and misses some; the assay was immunoSEQ multiplex PCR. There are approximately 400,000 clones in the sample; 89% occur only once, and about 1.2% lies in the top ten. The sequenced sample was peripheral blood. The receptors come from a man aged 35 to 55 with acute or convalescent COVID-19.

CDR3: CASSLRSDYGYTF. CDR3 in DNA: TGTGCCAGCAGCTTGCGGTCGGACTATGGCTACACCTTC. This sequence joins TRBV5-6 and TRBJ1-2; no definite D call. Germline lookup yields CDR1 SGHDT and CDR2 YYEEEE. The CDR3 is made up of 13 amino acids. V was cut by 1 base and J by 3 bases, with 7 bases left in between. Variable domain in full (rest from reference TRBV5-6 and TRBJ1-2): DAGVTQSPTHLIKTRGQQVTLRCSPKSGHDTVSWYQQALGQGPQFIFQYYEEEERQRGNFPDRFSGHQFPNYSSELNVNALLLGDSALYLCASSLRSDYGYTFGSGTRLTVV.

The count of this clone is one. The rearrangement uses TRBV6-5 and TRBJ1-2; D is ambiguous. The CDR3 totals 12 residues. The germline V and J ends were trimmed by 6 bases and 8 bases, with 13 bases remaining between them. The germline gives CDR1 MNHEY, CDR2 SVGAGI. This chain's CDR3 is CASRDLAEGYTF. Written as DNA, the CDR3 is TGTGCCAGCAGAGACCTTGCGGAGGGCTACACCTTC.